This TCR beta chain was recovered during a study of blood T cell repertoires in COVID-19. Study-wide context: In each case, the material was cDNA or gDNA derived from T cells, B-cell-depleted T cells, or PBMCs.

Germline V gene lookup returns CDR1 MNHEY and CDR2 SMNVEV (reference sequence). The CDR3 totals 15 residues. J lost 7 bases, V lost 2 bases, and 4 bases had no gene match. Study processing details: Reference gene primer amplification yielded estimated nucleated cell counts. The repertoire was sequenced with immunoSEQ multiplex PCR; TCRdb's copy has only in-frame clones and lacks some. That table supplies the V and J calls and clone size; D and trimming were determined from the DNA. Among hundreds of thousands of clones listed, about 89% were seen once. This receptor was obtained from a woman aged 45-65 years with COVID-19, enrolled during active disease. The source material was peripheral blood. The V gene is TRBV27, the J gene TRBJ2-2; TRBD2 matches at 10 bases. CDR3 coding DNA: TGTGCCAGCAGTTTACCAGCGGGAGGGAACGGGGAGCTGTTTTTT. Amino acids: CASSLPAGGNGELFF.